This TCR beta chain was sequenced for a study of spatial heterogeneity in lung cancer. Looking at the study overall: Unique TCR and UMI combinations averaged more than ten appearances each in raw reads. Study conclusions and caveats: Among blood samples, ubiquitous expanded tumor TCRs appeared more at resection than at follow-up.

Time point of the sample: sample taken at primary tumor resection. Sequencing covered unsorted whole RNA taken from tumor, nontumor lung or frozen PBMC. This CDR3 has 17 residues. Germline V gene lookup returns CDR1 SGHRS and CDR2 YFSETQ. V was pared by 0 bases and J by 0 bases, with 12 bases between. The study tagged each TCR cDNA molecule with a unique molecular identifier. TCRdb re-derived calls from the 5' RACE reads in MiXCR, one entry per CDR3 protein. The sample has 35,000 or so distinct CDR3 sequences; roughly 5% are singletons. This clonotype appeared a few times. Antigen specificity is unknown.

This TCR derives from a female donor with early-stage non-small cell lung cancer. Material: PBMCs, obtained at surgery. The chain couples TRBV5-1 to TRBJ1-4; TRBD1 is a possible D gene (6 bases). This CDR3 is CASSLVWGPATNEKLFF. The CDR3 DNA follows: TGCGCCAGCAGCTTGGTCTGGGGGCCTGCAACTAATGAAAAACTGTTTTTT.